What follows is one TCR beta chain and its context. This sample is drawn from a study of response to subunit inactivated influenza vaccine. The CDR3 has 15 residues. The germline V and J ends were trimmed by 0 bases and 0 bases, with 7 bases remaining between them. Germline V gene data show CDR1 as SGHRS and CDR2 as YFSETQ. TCRdb reprocessed the RT-PCR reads via MiXCR and lists one record per CDR3 protein. The repertoire holds about 540,000 distinct CDR3 sequences, with around 21% as singletons. These data are also associated with another study on T cells expressing NK-cell markers. That paper adds: Researchers built TCR beta cDNA using 5'RACE template switching with UMIs. Investigators obtained TCR beta repertoires from sorted CD3+CD56+NKG2C+, CD3+CD56+NKG2C- and CD3+CD56-NKG2C+ T cells.

The source was CD4+ T cells sorted from PBMCs, collected about 12 days after vaccination. This chain uses TRBV5-1 with TRBJ2-1; D is unresolved. This clonotype was obtained from a man between 50 and 59 years old who received an inactivated influenza vaccine. The CDR3 spells CASSLDLHSYNEQFF. CDR3 bases: TGCGCCAGCAGCTTGGATTTGCACTCCTACAATGAGCAGTTCTTC.